The entry that follows covers one TCR beta chain sequence. Its antigen is not identified. The data were produced by immunoSEQ multiplex PCR, yet TCRdb's version contains in-frame clones alone and is incomplete. The data show 2.3 million or so clones, approximately 93% seen once. Trimming pared 6 bases from V and 2 bases from J, leaving 10 bases between. The CDR3 consists of 13 residues. CDR1 and CDR2 (germline): MDHEN, SYDVKM. This entry belongs to a study of shared clonotypes between healthy human individuals. General study results and limits: Richness estimates generally favored naive over memory subsets.

The chain is built from TRBV28 and TRBJ1-2; D gene ambiguous. The sequence was obtained from a man aged 18 to 30 in good health. Some clones in this sample may be carry-over from other donors' samples. Sequencing was carried out using naive CD4+ T cells from PBMCs. Subset denoted: CD45RA+ positively selected. In nucleotides, the CDR3 is TGTGCCAGCAGGGCTGACATGAACTATGGCTACACCTTC. Translating it yields CASRADMNYGYTF.